Included here is one T cell receptor beta chain sequence, with context. Antigen unknown. All donors were healthy Caucasians. V lost 3 bases to trimming and J lost 3 bases; unmatched junction nucleotides: 12. This CDR3 comprises 17 residues. Germline V lookup: CDR1 DFQATT, CDR2 SNEGSKA (reference sequence). Template switching, a step in the protocol, added a universal primer site, and cDNA carried unique molecular identifiers. TCRdb reprocessed the 5' RACE reads with MiXCR, giving one entry per CDR3 protein. This table has some 900,000 distinct CDR3 sequences, 9% to 15% appearing once. The data belong to a study of identical twins. Study results and caveats: For out-of-frame beta sequences, excess twin sharing was weaker.

These data are also associated with another study on yellow fever vaccine responses in identical twins.

Source material: PBMCs. V is TRBV20-1 and J is TRBJ2-1; 9 bases are a match to TRBD2. The TCR comes from a woman under 30 in good health. The CDR3 DNA reads TGCAGTGCTAGTGTTGTCGGGACTAGCCCCCTCTACAATGAGCAGTTCTTC. Translating it yields CSASVVGTSPLYNEQFF.